This T cell receptor beta chain was recorded in a study of cytomegalovirus exposure and HLA in healthy donors. Remarks on this clone: As yet, its antigen is unknown.

Overall study results and limits: Most of the TCR beta V segments (in an earlier analysis) were productive either about 87% or about 30% of the time.

The CDR3 is made up of 15 amino acids. Germline-derived CDR1 and CDR2 are SGHAT and FQNNGV. J gave up 5 bases and V 5 bases, and 6 bases lay outside the gene matches. Primers included in the PCR were 60 Vbeta and 13 Jbeta primers. Using immunoSEQ multiplex PCR, the repertoire was profiled, and TCRdb retains in-frame clones only, with some absent. The profile shows roughly 150,000 clones, more than 7.5% of them singletons. The sequence came from a man in his forties or fifties in good health and CMV-seronegative. The source material was PBMCs. This chain connects TRBV11-2 to TRBJ1-4, with 9 bases that match TRBD1. CDR3 sequence reads: CASSRTGAKNEKLFF. The DNA of the CDR3 is TGTGCCAGCAGCAGGACAGGGGCGAAGAATGAAAAACTGTTTTTT.